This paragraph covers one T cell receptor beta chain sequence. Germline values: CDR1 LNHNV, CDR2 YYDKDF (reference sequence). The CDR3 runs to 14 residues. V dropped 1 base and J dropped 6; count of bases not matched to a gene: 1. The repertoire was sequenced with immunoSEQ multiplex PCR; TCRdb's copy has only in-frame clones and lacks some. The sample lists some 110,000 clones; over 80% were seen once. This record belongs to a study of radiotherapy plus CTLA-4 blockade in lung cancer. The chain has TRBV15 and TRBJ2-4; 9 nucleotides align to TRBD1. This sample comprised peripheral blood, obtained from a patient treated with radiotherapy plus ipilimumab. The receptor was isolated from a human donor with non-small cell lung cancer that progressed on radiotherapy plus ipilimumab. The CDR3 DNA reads TGTGCCACCAGCAGAGTGGACAGGGGAAACATTCAGTACTTC. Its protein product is CATSRVDRGNIQYF.